These T cell receptor beta chains were read from a single sample in a study of blood T cell repertoires in COVID-19. The table came from immunoSEQ multiplex PCR; TCRdb's copy has only in-frame clones and leaves some out. The table lists roughly 180,000 clones, around 86% of them singletons. Sequencing input: peripheral blood. These receptors came from a man between 18 and 35 years old with acute or convalescent COVID-19. Both conserved end residues are part of each CDR3. The order of the fields is clone size, V gene, J gene, D gene, CDR3 DNA, CDR3 protein. The D gene is left open where the match is weak. Some rows mark clone size as missing; the rest say once, few, many or name a class of expanded clone.

abundance: few
v_gene: TRBV10-3
j_gene: TRBJ2-1
d_gene: TRBD1
CDR3nt: TGTGCCATCAGTGAGTCACCGGGACAGGGGACGAATGAGCAGTTCTTC
CDR3aa: CAISESPGQGTNEQFF

abundance: NA
v_gene: TRBV7-3
j_gene: TRBJ2-4
d_gene: TRBD2
CDR3nt: TGTGCCAGCAGCTCCGGGACTATGGCCGTTGGATTCAAAAACATTCAGTACTTC
CDR3aa: CASSSGTMAVGFKNIQYF

abundance: NA
v_gene: TRBV7-9
j_gene: TRBJ1-1
d_gene: NA
CDR3nt: TGTGCCAGCAGCTTAGAACAGAAGAACACTGAAGCTTTCTTT
CDR3aa: CASSLEQKNTEAFF

abundance: NA
v_gene: TRBV2
j_gene: TRBJ1-2
d_gene: NA
CDR3nt: TGTGCCAGCAGTTCCAGAAACTATGGCTACACCTTC
CDR3aa: CASSSRNYGYTF

abundance: NA
v_gene: TRBV6-2/TRBV6-3
j_gene: TRBJ2-3
d_gene: TRBD2
CDR3nt: TGTGCCAGCAGTTACGGCGGGGGGGCCACAGATACGCAGTATTTT
CDR3aa: CASSYGGGATDTQYF

abundance: NA
v_gene: TRBV23-1
j_gene: TRBJ1-2
d_gene: TRBD1
CDR3nt: TGCGCCAGCAGTCAAGCTCCACGACAGGGGGCGGAAGGCTACACCTTC
CDR3aa: CASSQAPRQGAEGYTF

abundance: NA
v_gene: TRBV9
j_gene: TRBJ2-1
d_gene: TRBD2
CDR3nt: TGTGCCAGCAGCCAGACTAGCGGGGTCTACAATGAGCAGTTCTTC
CDR3aa: CASSQTSGVYNEQFF

abundance: NA
v_gene: TRBV5-1
j_gene: TRBJ1-1
d_gene: NA
CDR3nt: TGCGCCAGCAGCTTGGGGCAGGGATCAGCTTTCTTT
CDR3aa: CASSLGQGSAFF

abundance: NA
v_gene: TRBV7-2
j_gene: TRBJ2-1
d_gene: TRBD2
CDR3nt: TGTGCCAGCAGCTTCAGCGGGGGGGCTTCCAATGAGCAGTTCTTC
CDR3aa: CASSFSGGASNEQFF

abundance: NA
v_gene: TRBV25-1
j_gene: TRBJ2-1
d_gene: NA
CDR3nt: TGTGCCAGCAGTGAATACCGGACTGGAACTGAGCAGTTCTTC
CDR3aa: CASSEYRTGTEQFF

abundance: few
v_gene: TRBV9
j_gene: TRBJ2-1
d_gene: TRBD2
CDR3nt: TGTGCCAGCAGCGAGCGGGGGGGCCAGGAGAATGAGCAGTTCTTC
CDR3aa: CASSERGGQENEQFF

abundance: NA
v_gene: TRBV20-1
j_gene: TRBJ1-3
d_gene: NA
CDR3nt: TGCAGTGCTAGTCAGGGGCCCTATTCTGGAAACACCATATATTTT
CDR3aa: CSASQGPYSGNTIYF

abundance: NA
v_gene: TRBV24-1
j_gene: TRBJ2-5
d_gene: TRBD1
CDR3nt: TGTGCCACCAGTGATTTGCGACAGGGTCGGGAGACCCAGTACTTC
CDR3aa: CATSDLRQGRETQYF

abundance: NA
v_gene: TRBV7-9
j_gene: TRBJ1-2
d_gene: NA
CDR3nt: TGTGCCAGCAGCCCAAGGGACATATATGGCTACACCTTC
CDR3aa: CASSPRDIYGYTF

abundance: NA
v_gene: TRBV3-1/TRBV3-2
j_gene: TRBJ1-5
d_gene: NA
CDR3nt: TGTGCCAGCAGCCGAGGACAGACTAGCAATCAGCCCCAGCATTTT
CDR3aa: CASSRGQTSNQPQHF

abundance: NA
v_gene: TRBV5-1
j_gene: TRBJ1-2
d_gene: TRBD1
CDR3nt: TGCGCCAGCGATCCCGGGACAGGGCATACTTTCTATGGCTACACCTTC
CDR3aa: CASDPGTGHTFYGYTF

abundance: NA
v_gene: TRBV6-4
j_gene: TRBJ1-1
d_gene: NA
CDR3nt: TGTGCCAGCAGTCCTGGGGGGGGGACTGAAGCTTTCTTT
CDR3aa: CASSPGGGTEAFF

abundance: NA
v_gene: TRBV19
j_gene: TRBJ1-6
d_gene: TRBD1
CDR3nt: TGTGCCAGTAGTGACAGGGGAGAAAGGTCACCCCTCCACTTT
CDR3aa: CASSDRGERSPLHF

abundance: NA
v_gene: TRBV28
j_gene: TRBJ2-1
d_gene: TRBD2
CDR3nt: TGTGCCAGCAGCCTTAGCGGGGTAACCTACAATGAGCAGTTCTTC
CDR3aa: CASSLSGVTYNEQFF

abundance: NA
v_gene: TRBV6-5
j_gene: TRBJ1-3
d_gene: NA
CDR3nt: TGTGCCAGCAGCACCCTTGATACTGCCATATATTTT
CDR3aa: CASSTLDTAIYF

abundance: many
v_gene: TRBV20-1
j_gene: TRBJ2-7
d_gene: TRBD2
CDR3nt: TGCAGTGCTAGTTCCCTAGCGGGGACGAGCTCCTACGAGCAGTACTTC
CDR3aa: CSASSLAGTSSYEQYF

abundance: NA
v_gene: TRBV2
j_gene: TRBJ2-5
d_gene: NA
CDR3nt: TGTGCCAGCAGTGAAGTTTCAGGGATAGGGGAGACCCAGTACTTC
CDR3aa: CASSEVSGIGETQYF

abundance: NA
v_gene: TRBV18
j_gene: TRBJ1-4
d_gene: NA
CDR3nt: TGTGCCAGCTCACCAGCGGTCGGATCAACTAATGAAAAACTGTTTTTT
CDR3aa: CASSPAVGSTNEKLFF

abundance: NA
v_gene: TRBV6-5
j_gene: TRBJ1-2
d_gene: TRBD1
CDR3nt: TGTGCCAGCAGTTACACGGGGACAGGGCCCTATGGCTACACCTTC
CDR3aa: CASSYTGTGPYGYTF

abundance: NA
v_gene: TRBV5-5
j_gene: TRBJ2-4
d_gene: TRBD1
CDR3nt: TGTGCCAGCAGCAGAACCGGACAGGGGGAAGCCAAAAACATTCAGTACTTC
CDR3aa: CASSRTGQGEAKNIQYF

abundance: NA
v_gene: TRBV6-1
j_gene: TRBJ1-2
d_gene: NA
CDR3nt: TGTGCCAGCAGTGAAAACAGAAGAATCGCTAACTATGGCTACACCTTC
CDR3aa: CASSENRRIANYGYTF

abundance: NA
v_gene: TRBV19
j_gene: TRBJ2-5
d_gene: NA
CDR3nt: TGTGCCAGTAAAGGACAGAGTCGTGAGACCCAGTACTTC
CDR3aa: CASKGQSRETQYF

abundance: NA
v_gene: TRBV6-6
j_gene: TRBJ2-5
d_gene: TRBD1
CDR3nt: TGTGCCAGCAGCCAGACAGGGGTGGAGACCCAGTACTTC
CDR3aa: CASSQTGVETQYF

abundance: NA
v_gene: TRBV9
j_gene: TRBJ2-1
d_gene: TRBD1
CDR3nt: TGTGCCAGCAGCGCCGGACAGGGAGGCAATGAGCAGTTCTTC
CDR3aa: CASSAGQGGNEQFF